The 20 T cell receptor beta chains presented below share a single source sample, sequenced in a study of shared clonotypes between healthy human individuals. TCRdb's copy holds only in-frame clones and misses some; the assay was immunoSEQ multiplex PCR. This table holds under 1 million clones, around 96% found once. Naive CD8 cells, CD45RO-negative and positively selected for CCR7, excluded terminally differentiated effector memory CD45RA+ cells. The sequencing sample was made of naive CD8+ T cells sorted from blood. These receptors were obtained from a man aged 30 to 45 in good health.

CDR3 sequence reads: CASSEGTHQPQHF. The CDR3 DNA reads TGTGCCAGCAGTGAGGGGACGCATCAGCCCCAGCATTTT. The rearrangement uses TRBV27 and TRBJ1-5; D possibly corresponds to TRBD1 (5 bases). The CDR3 length is 13 residues. The V and J ends lost 5 bases and 5 bases respectively, with 10 bases between them. CDR1 and CDR2 (germline): MNHEY, SMNVEV (reference sequence).

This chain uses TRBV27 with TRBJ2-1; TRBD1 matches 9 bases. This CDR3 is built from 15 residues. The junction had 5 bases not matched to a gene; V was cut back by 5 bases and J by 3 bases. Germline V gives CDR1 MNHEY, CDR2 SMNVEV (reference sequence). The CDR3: CASSARDRDYNEQFF. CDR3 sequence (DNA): TGTGCCAGCAGTGCGCGGGACAGGGACTACAATGAGCAGTTCTTC.

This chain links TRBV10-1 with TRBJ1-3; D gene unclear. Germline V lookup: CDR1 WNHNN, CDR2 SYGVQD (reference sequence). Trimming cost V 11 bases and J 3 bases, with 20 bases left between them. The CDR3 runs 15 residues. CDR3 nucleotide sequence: TGCGCCTATAGGGTGCCGTCCGCCGTTGGAAACACCATATATTTT. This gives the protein CAYRVPSAVGNTIYF.

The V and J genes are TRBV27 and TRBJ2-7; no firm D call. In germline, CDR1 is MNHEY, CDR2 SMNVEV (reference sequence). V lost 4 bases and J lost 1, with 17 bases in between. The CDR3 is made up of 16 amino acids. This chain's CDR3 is CASSSIPQPPSYEQYF. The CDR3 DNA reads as TGTGCCAGCAGTTCAATCCCACAGCCTCCTTCCTACGAGCAGTACTTC.

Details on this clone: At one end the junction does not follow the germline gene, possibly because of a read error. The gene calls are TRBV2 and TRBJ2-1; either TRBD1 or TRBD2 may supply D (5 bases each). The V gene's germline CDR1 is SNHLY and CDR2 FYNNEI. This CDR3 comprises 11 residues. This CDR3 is CASTRSDQGVF. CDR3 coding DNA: TGTGCCAGCACACGTAGCGATCAAGGGGTCTTC.

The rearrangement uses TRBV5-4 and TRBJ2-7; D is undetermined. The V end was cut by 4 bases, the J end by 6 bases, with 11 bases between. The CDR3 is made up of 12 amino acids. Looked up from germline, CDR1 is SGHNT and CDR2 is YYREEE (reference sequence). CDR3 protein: CASSLTGVEQYF. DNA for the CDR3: TGTGCCAGCAGCCTGACCGGAGTCGAGCAGTACTTC.

The CDR3 DNA follows: TGTGCCAGCAGCCACATAGCCGGCTCCTACAATGAGCAGTTCTTC. Protein product: CASSHIAGSYNEQFF. The rearrangement uses TRBV27 and TRBJ2-1; D ambiguous. Germline values: CDR1 MNHEY, CDR2 SMNVEV (reference sequence). V was pared by 6 bases and J by 0 bases, with 12 bases between. The CDR3 has 15 residues.

CDR3 region: CASSPAGREQYF. The CDR3 nucleotides are TGTGCCAGCAGCCCGGCGGGACGCGAGCAGTACTTC. The V gene is TRBV7-3, the J gene TRBJ2-7; TRBD2 might be the D (6 bases). The CDR3 runs to 12 residues. Germline loops: CDR1 SGHTA, CDR2 FQGTGA. V dropped 5 bases and J dropped 6 bases, with 11 bases sitting between them.

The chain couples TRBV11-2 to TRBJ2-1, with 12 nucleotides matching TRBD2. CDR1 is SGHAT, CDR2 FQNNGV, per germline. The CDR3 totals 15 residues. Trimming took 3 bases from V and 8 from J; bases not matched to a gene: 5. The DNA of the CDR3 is TGTGCCAGCAGCTTGCTAGCGGGAGGGCCGGATGAGCAGTTCTTC. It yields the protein CASSLLAGGPDEQFF.

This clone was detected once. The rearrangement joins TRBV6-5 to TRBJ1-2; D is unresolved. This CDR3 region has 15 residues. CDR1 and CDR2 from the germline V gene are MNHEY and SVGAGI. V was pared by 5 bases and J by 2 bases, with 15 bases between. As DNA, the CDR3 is TGTGCCAGCAGTAAATTAAGCTTCGGCAACTATGGCTACACCTTC. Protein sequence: CASSKLSFGNYGYTF.

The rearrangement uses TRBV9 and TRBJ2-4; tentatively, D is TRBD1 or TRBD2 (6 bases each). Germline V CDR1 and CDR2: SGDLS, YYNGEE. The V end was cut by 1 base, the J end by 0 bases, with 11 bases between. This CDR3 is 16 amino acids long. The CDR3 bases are TGTGCCAGCAGCGTATCTGGGGGGCTAGCCAAAAACATTCAGTACTTC. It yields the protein CASSVSGGLAKNIQYF.

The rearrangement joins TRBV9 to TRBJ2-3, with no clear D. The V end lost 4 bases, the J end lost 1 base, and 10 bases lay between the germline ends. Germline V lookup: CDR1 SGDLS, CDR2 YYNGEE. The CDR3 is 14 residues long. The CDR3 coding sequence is TGTGCCAGCAGCTTTAGAGGAGGCACAGATACGCAGTATTTT. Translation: CASSFRGGTDTQYF.

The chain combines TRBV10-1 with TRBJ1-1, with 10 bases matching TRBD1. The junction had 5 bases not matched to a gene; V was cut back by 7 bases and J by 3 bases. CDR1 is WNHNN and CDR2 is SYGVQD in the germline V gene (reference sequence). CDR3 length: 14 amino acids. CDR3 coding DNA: TGCGCCAGCAAGGCCGGACAGGGGGACACTGAAGCTTTCTTT. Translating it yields CASKAGQGDTEAFF.

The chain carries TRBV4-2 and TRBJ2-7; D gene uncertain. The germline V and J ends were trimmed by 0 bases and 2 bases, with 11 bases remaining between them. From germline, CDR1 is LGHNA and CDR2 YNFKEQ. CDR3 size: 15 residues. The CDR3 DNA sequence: TGTGCCAGCAGCCAAGAAGACACCGTAGCCTACGAGCAGTACTTC. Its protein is CASSQEDTVAYEQYF.

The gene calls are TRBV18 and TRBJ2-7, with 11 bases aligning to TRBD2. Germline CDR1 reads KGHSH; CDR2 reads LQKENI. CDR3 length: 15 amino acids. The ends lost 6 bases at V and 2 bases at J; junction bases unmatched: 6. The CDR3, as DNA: TGTGCCAGCTCCGAGACTAGCGGGATAACCTACGAGCAGTACTTC. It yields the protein CASSETSGITYEQYF.

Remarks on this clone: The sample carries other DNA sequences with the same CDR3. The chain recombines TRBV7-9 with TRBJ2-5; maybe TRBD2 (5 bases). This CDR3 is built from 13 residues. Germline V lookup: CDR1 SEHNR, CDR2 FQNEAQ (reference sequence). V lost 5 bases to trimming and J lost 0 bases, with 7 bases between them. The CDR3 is CASSGGDQETQYF. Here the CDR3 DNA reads TGTGCCAGCAGCGGAGGAGACCAAGAGACCCAGTACTTC.

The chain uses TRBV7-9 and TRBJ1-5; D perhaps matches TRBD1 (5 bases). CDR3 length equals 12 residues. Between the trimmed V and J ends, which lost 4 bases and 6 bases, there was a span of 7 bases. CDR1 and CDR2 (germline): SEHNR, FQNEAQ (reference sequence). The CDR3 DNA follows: TGTGCCAGCAGCTCTGGGGCTCAGCCCCAGCATTTT. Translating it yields CASSSGAQPQHF.

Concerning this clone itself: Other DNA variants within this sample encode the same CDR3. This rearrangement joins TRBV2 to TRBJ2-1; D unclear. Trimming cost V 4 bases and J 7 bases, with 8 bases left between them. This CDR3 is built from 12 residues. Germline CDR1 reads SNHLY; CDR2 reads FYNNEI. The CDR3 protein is CASSGARNEQFF. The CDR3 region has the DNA TGTGCCAGCAGTGGGGCCAGGAATGAGCAGTTCTTC.

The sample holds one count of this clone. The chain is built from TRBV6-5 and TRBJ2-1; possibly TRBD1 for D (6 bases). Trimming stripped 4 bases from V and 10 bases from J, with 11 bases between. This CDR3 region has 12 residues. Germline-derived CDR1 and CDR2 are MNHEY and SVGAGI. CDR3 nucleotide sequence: TGTGCCAGCAGTTCCAGGGGAGAGGAGCAGTTCTTC. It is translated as CASSSRGEEQFF.

CDR3 DNA: TGCGCCAGCAGCTCACTAGCAGGTTCCTACGAGCAGTACTTC. Protein product: CASSSLAGSYEQYF. The chain combines TRBV4-1 with TRBJ2-7, with TRBD2 as a possible D gene (6 bases). The CDR3 is 14 amino acids. Germline V lookup: CDR1 MGHRA, CDR2 YSYEKL. Trimming shortened V by 5 bases and J by 1 base, and 12 bases separated the two germline ends.